This T cell receptor (beta chain) was recorded in a study of shared clonotypes between healthy human individuals. CDR1 and CDR2 from the germline V gene are SGHDT and YYEEEE. This CDR3 comprises 13 residues. V trimming: 0 bases; J trimming: 10 bases; junction bases outside the gene matches: 2. Healthy adults negative for HIV, lacking recent acute infections or vaccinations, served as donors. Using immunoSEQ multiplex PCR, the repertoire was profiled, and TCRdb retains in-frame clones only, with some absent. The sample lists 2 million to 2.5 million clones, approximately 90% occurring once. The sequence came from a man between 18 and 29 years old in good health. Some clones in this sample may be carry-over from other donors' samples. The chain has TRBV5-6 and TRBJ1-1; 11 nucleotides align to TRBD1. Sequencing input: naive CD4+ T cells from PBMCs. Subset here: CD45RA+ positively selected. As DNA, the CDR3 is TGTGCCAGCAGCTTGGTAGGGACAGGGGGAGCTTTCTTT. This encodes CASSLVGTGGAFF.